Below, one T cell receptor (beta chain) is given with its context. Its target is not known. The CDR3 is made up of 13 amino acids. Germline CDR1 reads SGHTA; CDR2 reads FQGTGA. The V end lost 5 bases, the J end lost 5 bases, and 7 bases lay between the germline ends. These data belong to a study of T cell responses to AZD1222 COVID-19 vaccine. The study's findings and limits: CD4 TCRs covered the whole spike, strongest at regions 160-218 and 743-854.

Using immunoSEQ multiplex PCR, the repertoire was profiled, and TCRdb retains in-frame clones only, with some absent. The repertoire has about 180,000 clones, about 91% of them found once; the top ten carry 7.7%. The J gene is TRBJ1-6, the V gene TRBV7-3; TRBD1 might be the D (6 bases). The starting material was peripheral blood, obtained on day 0 of AZD1222 vaccination. The origin of this receptor is an adult in good health. CDR3 protein: CASSGQHNSPLHF. CDR3 DNA: TGTGCCAGCAGCGGACAGCATAATTCACCCCTCCACTTT. The variable domain in full, completed from reference TRBV7-3 and TRBJ1-6, reads GAGVSQTPSNKVTEKGKYVELRCDPISGHTALYWYRQSLGQGPEFLIYFQGTGAADDSGLPNDRFFAVRPEGSVSTLKIQRTERGDSAVYLCASSGQHNSPLHFGNGTRLTVT.